These T cell receptor beta chains were read from a single sample in a study of the immune and genomic landscape of osteosarcoma. Only in-frame clones appear in the TCRdb table, and some are missing; sequencing was by immunoSEQ multiplex PCR. The sample contains approximately 5,500 clones, just over 75% of which appear only once. Sequenced material: osteosarcoma tumor tissue from the lung. The receptors shown here come from a human donor with osteosarcoma. Each CDR3 is given with its conserved first and last residue. A D gene is named only where the DNA matches it firmly.

TRBV11-3 | . | CASSLARGTGELFF
TRBV29-1 | . | CSASIGTEYQPQHF
TRBV7-9 | TRBD1 | CASRPETGLAGYTF
TRBV25-1 | . | CASSEPGGPYNEQFF
TRBV27 | TRBD1 | CASSFGTGSSYEQYF
TRBV19 | TRBD1 | CASSPGQNYEQYF
TRBV27 | TRBD2 | CASSLLTSGRGNTGELFF
TRBV4-1 | . | CASSQAQPETQYF
TRBV5-4 | . | CASSLGGEQYF
TRBV30 | . | CAYDYSYNEQFF
TRBV9 | TRBD2 | CASSAGLAGYVDTQYF
TRBV4-1 | . | CASSPLPLNEKLFF
TRBV18 | . | CASSPAGNTEAFF
TRBV14 | . | CASSQSTDPGELFF
TRBV7-2 | . | CASSLQIADEQFF
TRBV9 | . | CASSVQTGRNTGELFF
TRBV5-1 | . | CASSLDQSPLHF
TRBV4-2 | TRBD1 | CASSQSSGGVLGKNIQYF
TRBV27 | . | CASSLLFRGPRGNEQFF
TRBV29-1 | TRBD1 | CSLCLVGTGNNEQFF
TRBV4-1 | . | CASSQIKQNTEAFF
TRBV7-2 | . | CASSPPRVNTEAFF
TRBV19 | . | CASSFTAGLEGGEQFF
TRBV6-6 | TRBD1 | CASSIQGYGYTF
TRBV5-1 | . | CASSKIELKETQYF
TRBV14 | . | CASSQEDSLNGDTQYF
TRBV6-6 | TRBD2 | CATRLAGNNEQFF
TRBV28 | TRBD1 | CASSLAGGPLGEQYF
TRBV19 | TRBD1 | CASSIKGTGYQPQHF
TRBV4-2 | . | CASSQDGGTGNTIYF
TRBV5-5 | TRBD1 | CASSLAGTGTYEQYF
TRBV7-7 | TRBD2 | CASSLGLAGVGETQYF
TRBV4-2 | . | CASSQDTSVGREAFF
TRBV27 | TRBD1 | CASSLARDSLEQYF
TRBV5-1 | . | CASSFGRLDLSGNTIYF
TRBV6-1 | TRBD2 | CASSVLAGADTQYF
TRBV6-4 | TRBD2 | CASDGGTSGGNEQFF
TRBV11-2 | . | CASSSVSRALGEKLFF
TRBV30 | . | CACPRGSGMQNTEAFF